One sample yielded the 28 T cell receptor beta chains listed below, sequenced in a study of pediatric ulcerative colitis. Some clones are missing from TCRdb's copy, which holds only in-frame ones; the method was immunoSEQ multiplex PCR. The repertoire consists of fewer than 12,000 clones, with roughly four fifths occurring once and the leading ten covering about 3.7%. The rectum was sampled with one to two pinch biopsies at colonoscopy. The material sequenced was gut tissue. The receptors were sampled from a girl aged 10 to 17 who was a control in a study of pediatric ulcerative colitis.

The chain joins TRBV29-1 to TRBJ2-3; D is unclear. The V gene lost 5 bases and the J gene lost 6 bases, with 6 bases spanning the gap. The CDR3 contains 10 residues. Germline V lookup: CDR1 SQVTM, CDR2 ANQGSEA. The DNA of the CDR3 is TGCAGCGTTCGAGCTGATACGCAGTATTTT. Its translation is CSVRADTQYF.

The gene calls are TRBV7-8 and TRBJ2-3; no firm D call. The CDR3 runs to 11 residues. Germline V CDR1 and CDR2: SGHVS, FQNEAQ. Trimming took off 5 bases at V and 6 bases at J, with 6 bases between the two ends. CDR3 region: CASSQADTQYF. CDR3 DNA sequence: TGTGCCAGCAGCCAGGCCGATACGCAGTATTTT.

This rearrangement joins TRBV10-3 to TRBJ2-6; D uncertain. The CDR3 is 14 residues long. V was shortened by 4 bases and J by 2 bases, with 6 bases between the two germline ends. Germline CDR1 reads ENHRY; CDR2 reads SYGVKD. CDR3 protein: CAISVSPGANVLTF. The CDR3 coding sequence is TGTGCCATCAGTGTTTCACCTGGGGCCAACGTCCTGACTTTC.

This rearrangement joins TRBV28 to TRBJ1-5; unclear D gene. CDR1 and CDR2 (germline): MDHEN, SYDVKM. The CDR3 is made up of 13 amino acids. V lost 7 bases, J lost 11 bases, and 18 bases lay in between. The CDR3 is CASISQLQAAQHF. Written as DNA, the CDR3 is TGTGCCAGCATAAGCCAATTGCAGGCTGCCCAGCATTTT.

The chain couples TRBV7-8 to TRBJ2-1; 7 bases align to TRBD2. Germline loops: CDR1 SGHVS, CDR2 FQNEAQ. The CDR3 totals 15 residues. V trimming: 4 bases; J trimming: 15 bases; junction bases outside the gene matches: 18. CDR3 sequence: CASSSRVAGVAGLFF. The CDR3 region has the DNA TGTGCCAGCAGCTCCCGCGTGGCGGGAGTAGCCGGGCTGTTCTTC.

The J gene is TRBJ1-1, the V gene TRBV5-6; D unclear. Trimming left V 4 bases short and J 3 bases short, with 10 bases between. The length of the CDR3 is 13 residues. CDR1 SGHDT and CDR2 YYEEEE come from the germline V gene. The CDR3 sequence is CASSPRGYTEAFF. The CDR3 DNA is TGTGCCAGCAGCCCAAGAGGGTACACTGAAGCTTTCTTT.

The V and J genes are TRBV7-8 and TRBJ2-3, with 9 positions matching TRBD2. CDR1 and CDR2 (germline): SGHVS, FQNEAQ. J lost 7 bases, V lost 3 bases, and 5 bases had no gene match. The CDR3 has 14 residues. CDR3 residues: CASSFQLAGNTQYF. The CDR3 DNA sequence: TGTGCCAGCAGCTTCCAACTAGCGGGCAATACGCAGTATTTT.

This clone was recorded only once. The chain has TRBV7-2 and TRBJ2-1; D gene ambiguous. The CDR3 covers 12 residues. Germline V gene sequence: CDR1 SGHTA, CDR2 FQGNSA. The V gene lost 1 base and the J gene lost 11 bases, with 9 bases spanning the gap. This chain's CDR3 is CASSLDPGQQFF. The CDR3 DNA reads as TGTGCCAGCAGCTTAGATCCGGGTCAGCAGTTCTTC.

As regards this clone: One end of the junction is discordant with germline, which a read error may explain. The sample contains more than one DNA sequence encoding this CDR3. The rearrangement links TRBV4-3 to TRBJ2-3, with 11 bases aligning to TRBD1. This CDR3 has 15 residues. Per the germline V gene, CDR1 is LGHNA and CDR2 is YSLEER. The CDR3: CASSQRTGGTDTQYF. CDR3 DNA: TGCGCCAGCAGCCAGAGGACAGGGGGCACGGATACGCAGTATTTT.

The chain uses TRBV19 and TRBJ2-1; 8 bases align to TRBD1. The trim removed 5 bases at V and 9 bases at J, leaving 9 bases unmatched. CDR1 and CDR2 (germline): LNHDA, SQIVND (reference sequence). This CDR3 region has 14 residues. The CDR3 nucleotides are TGTGCCAGTAGTCTCGGACAGGGTTTGCCTGAGCAGTTCTTC. Residues: CASSLGQGLPEQFF. The entire variable domain, with the rest obtained from reference TRBV19 and TRBJ2-1, is as follows: DGGITQSPKYLFRKEGQNVTLSCEQNLNHDAMYWYRQDPGQGLRLIYYSQIVNDFQKGDIAEGYSVSREKKESFPLTVTSAQKNPTAFYLCASSLGQGLPEQFFGPGTRLTVL.

V gene TRBV7-9 combines with J gene TRBJ2-2; the D gene could be TRBD1 or TRBD2 (5 bases each). The CDR3 extends over 14 amino acids. The germline CDR1 and CDR2 sequences are SEHNR and FQNEAQ (reference sequence). V gave up 5 bases and J gave up 3 bases, with 10 bases separating them. In DNA, the CDR3 is TGTGCCAGCAGCGGGGGATCCTACACCGGGGAGCTGTTTTTT. This translates into CASSGGSYTGELFF.

This clone appeared once. The chain has TRBV27 and TRBJ2-7; TRBD2 aligns across 14 bases. In germline, CDR1 is MNHEY, CDR2 SMNVEV (reference sequence). V trimming: 4 bases; J trimming: 5 bases; junction bases outside the gene matches: 16. This CDR3 comprises 19 residues. CDR3 bases: TGTGCCAGCAGTTCCCGCTTGCGACTCCCGGGACTAGCGGGAGACGAGCAGTACTTC. Translating gives CASSSRLRLPGLAGDEQYF.

Worth noting for this clone: One end of the junction is discordant with germline, which a read error may explain. V and J are TRBV6-5 and TRBJ2-7; D is unclear. CDR1 and CDR2 from the germline V gene are MNHEY and SVGAGI. The CDR3 covers 11 residues. CDR3 in amino acids: CASSNSYEQYF. The CDR3 DNA follows: TGTGCCAGCAGTAACTCCTACGAGCAGTACTTC.

The chain couples TRBV4-1 to TRBJ2-1; TRBD1 matches at 7 bases. With 3 bases clipped from V and 4 bases from J, the junction kept 6 bases outside the gene matches. The CDR3 is 15 amino acids. Looked up from germline, CDR1 is MGHRA and CDR2 is YSYEKL. The CDR3 bases are TGCGCCAGCAGCCAGAGGGACAGATTTTACAATGAGCAGTTCTTC. Amino acids: CASSQRDRFYNEQFF.

V and J are TRBV2 and TRBJ1-5; no definite D call. Trimming stripped 3 bases from V and 4 bases from J, with 7 bases between. The CDR3 sequence is 13 residues long. Germline loops: CDR1 SNHLY, CDR2 FYNNEI. Here the CDR3 DNA reads TGTGCCAGCAGTGAGGATTTGAATCAGCCCCAGCATTTT. Translation gives CASSEDLNQPQHF.

The gene calls are TRBV7-9 and TRBJ1-1; the match to TRBD1 covers 7 bases. CDR1 and CDR2 from the germline V gene are SEHNR and FQNEAQ (reference sequence). The CDR3 spans 14 residues. The trim removed 1 base at V and 5 bases at J, leaving 4 bases unmatched. The CDR3 DNA reads as TGTGCCAGCAGCTTAGGGCAGGGGGTGACTGAAGCTTTCTTT. This encodes CASSLGQGVTEAFF. The full variable domain, its missing parts supplied by reference TRBV7-9 and TRBJ1-1, is DTGVSQNPRHKITKRGQNVTFRCDPISEHNRLYWYRQTLGQGPEFLTYFQNEAQLEKSRLLSDRFSAERPKGSFSTLEIQRTEQGDSAMYLCASSLGQGVTEAFFGQGTRLTVV.

CDR3 sequence (DNA): TGTGCCAGAGGGGACAGAGGGGACCGCTATGGCTACACCTTC. This gives the protein CARGDRGDRYGYTF. The chain carries TRBV2 and TRBJ1-2; 7 bases map to TRBD1. There are 14 residues in the CDR3. V trimming: 9 bases; J trimming: 4 bases; junction bases outside the gene matches: 11. The V gene's germline CDR1 is SNHLY and CDR2 FYNNEI. Supplemented by reference TRBV2 and TRBJ1-2, the full variable domain reads EPEVTQTPSHQVTQMGQEVILRCVPISNHLYFYWYRQILGQKVEFLVSFYNNEISEKSEIFDDQFSVERPDGSNFTLKIRSTKLEDSAMYFCARGDRGDRYGYTFGSGTRLTVV.

This clone has a handful of counts. The chain couples TRBV4-2 to TRBJ2-1; the match to TRBD2 covers 9 bases. V lost 0 bases to trimming and J lost 2 bases; unmatched junction nucleotides: 2. Germline-derived CDR1 and CDR2 are LGHNA and YNFKEQ. This CDR3 has 16 amino acids. The CDR3 nucleotides are TGTGCCAGCAGCCAAGATTTAGCGGGAGCCTACAATGAGCAGTTCTTC. As protein: CASSQDLAGAYNEQFF.

The gene calls are TRBV11-1 and TRBJ1-2; D not resolved. From germline, CDR1 is SGHAT and CDR2 FQDESV (reference sequence). The V end was cut by 4 bases, the J end by 6 bases, with 6 bases between. The CDR3 consists of 11 residues. CDR3 sequence (DNA): TGTGCCAGCAGCTATCATGATGGCTACACCTTC. Its translation: CASSYHDGYTF.

The CDR3 here is CASSLAGNPNGNEQFF. The CDR3 nucleotides read TGTGCCAGCAGCTTGGCCGGCAACCCTAATGGCAATGAGCAGTTCTTC. The chain has TRBV5-5 and TRBJ2-1, with no clear D. The CDR3 runs 16 residues. V was trimmed by 0 bases and J by 6 bases, leaving 16 bases between them. CDR1 is SGHKS and CDR2 is YYEKEE in the germline V gene (reference sequence).

The V gene is TRBV9, the J gene TRBJ2-2, with unresolved D. Germline assignment: CDR1 SGDLS and CDR2 YYNGEE. The germline V and J ends were trimmed by 0 bases and 6 bases, with 12 bases remaining between them. The CDR3 length is 15 residues. The CDR3 bases are TGTGCCAGCAGCGTAGGTGTGGGTGACGCCGGGGAGCTGTTTTTT. It codes for CASSVGVGDAGELFF.

This clone was counted a single time. This chain joins TRBV4-2 and TRBJ2-7; a possible D gene is TRBD1 (5 bases). V was trimmed by 6 bases and J by 5 bases, leaving 11 bases between them. Germline V gene data show CDR1 as LGHNA and CDR2 as YNFKEQ. This CDR3 has 12 amino acids. The CDR3 region is CASSNLGDEQYF. CDR3 bases: TGTGCCAGCAGTAACTTAGGGGACGAGCAGTACTTC.

This clone appeared once. J is TRBJ2-5 and V is TRBV4-1; the match to TRBD1 covers 8 bases. Germline values: CDR1 MGHRA, CDR2 YSYEKL. With 4 bases clipped from V and 5 bases from J, the junction kept 18 bases outside the gene matches. The CDR3 spans 18 residues. Here the CDR3 reads CASSLSSGTGAPSETQYF. The CDR3 nucleotides read TGCGCCAGCAGCCTAAGTTCCGGGACAGGAGCACCGTCGGAGACCCAGTACTTC.

This chain's CDR3 is CASSGRAGVTDTQYF. In DNA form, the CDR3 reads TGTGCCAGCAGTGGTAGAGCGGGCGTCACAGATACGCAGTATTTT. The chain is built from TRBV2 and TRBJ2-3; possible D gene TRBD2, 6 bases. The V and J ends lost 4 bases and 2 bases respectively, with 13 bases between them. The CDR3 is 15 amino acids. Looked up from germline, CDR1 is SNHLY and CDR2 is FYNNEI.

This sequence joins TRBV6-5 and TRBJ1-6; D is possibly TRBD1 (5 bases). The CDR3 is 15 residues long. CDR1 MNHEY and CDR2 SVGAGI come from the germline V gene. V lost 3 bases and J 8 bases, leaving 14 bases between the germline ends. As DNA, the CDR3 is TGTGCCAGCAGTTATAACCGGGACCTTTATTCACCCCTCCACTTT. This codes for CASSYNRDLYSPLHF.

J is TRBJ2-7 and V is TRBV6-1, with TRBD1 as a possible D gene (6 bases). The CDR3 is 15 amino acids. The V gene lost 3 bases and the J gene lost 9 bases, with 21 bases spanning the gap. Germline values: CDR1 MNHNS, CDR2 SASEGT. The CDR3 protein is CASSDQDSSAWGQYF. As DNA, the CDR3 is TGTGCCAGCAGTGACCAGGACAGTTCCGCTTGGGGGCAGTACTTC.

This clone was seen once. This chain joins TRBV28 and TRBJ2-3; TRBD2 matches 7 bases. CDR3 length: 16 amino acids. CDR1 is MDHEN, CDR2 SYDVKM, per germline. J lost 6 bases, V lost 5 bases, and 14 bases had no gene match. Written as DNA, the CDR3 is TGTGCCAGCAGTCTATCCTTCGGCGGGAGTGGTGATACGCAGTATTTT. Protein sequence: CASSLSFGGSGDTQYF.

The chain uses TRBV28 and TRBJ2-2; maybe TRBD1 (6 bases). Germline lookup yields CDR1 MDHEN and CDR2 SYDVKM. V lost 3 bases and J 3 bases, leaving 11 bases between the germline ends. The CDR3 contains 15 residues. The CDR3 region is CASSLTGGYTGELFF. The CDR3 DNA is TGTGCCAGCAGTTTGACAGGCGGGTACACCGGGGAGCTGTTTTTT.